Below, one TCR beta chain is given with its context. The antigen is not known. The source of the sample is a study of T cell responses to AZD1222 COVID-19 vaccine. Whole-study findings and limits: Donors, mostly white British, included more females; clonal diversity was possibly underestimated. Just a handful of people given AZD1222 tested seropositive at baseline.

Germline-derived CDR1 and CDR2 are SGHVS and FQNEAQ. The CDR3 covers 17 residues. V lost 8 bases to trimming and J lost 5 bases, with 27 bases between them. Libraries were prepared by immunoSEQ multiplex PCR; TCRdb keeps only in-frame clonotypes and omits some of them. Of tens of thousands of clones listed, 90% are singletons. The TCR was taken from an adult who received the AZD1222 COVID-19 vaccine. Source: peripheral blood, taken 28 days after the second AZD1222 dose. The chain links TRBV7-8 to TRBJ1-2; D perhaps matches TRBD1 (6 bases). In nucleotides, the CDR3 is TGTGCCAGCTCTAAACCTAAGGGAGGGGGTAGTTGGTATGGCTACACCTTC. The encoded protein is CASSKPKGGGSWYGYTF.